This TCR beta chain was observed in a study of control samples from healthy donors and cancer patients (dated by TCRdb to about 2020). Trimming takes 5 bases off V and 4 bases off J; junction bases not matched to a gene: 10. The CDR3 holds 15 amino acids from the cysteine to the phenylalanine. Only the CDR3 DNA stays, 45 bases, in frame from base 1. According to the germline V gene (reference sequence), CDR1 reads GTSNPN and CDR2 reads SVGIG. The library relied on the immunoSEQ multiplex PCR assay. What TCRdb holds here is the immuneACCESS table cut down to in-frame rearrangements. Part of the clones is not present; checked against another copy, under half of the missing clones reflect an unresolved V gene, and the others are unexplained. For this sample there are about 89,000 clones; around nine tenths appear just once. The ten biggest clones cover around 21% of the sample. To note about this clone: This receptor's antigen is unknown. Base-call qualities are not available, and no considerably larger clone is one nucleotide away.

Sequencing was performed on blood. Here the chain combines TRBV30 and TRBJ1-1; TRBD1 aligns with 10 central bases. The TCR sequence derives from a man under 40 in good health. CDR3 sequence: CAWGRTGGYGTEAFF. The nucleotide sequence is TGTGCCTGGGGTCGGACAGGGGGGTATGGCACTGAAGCTTTCTTT.